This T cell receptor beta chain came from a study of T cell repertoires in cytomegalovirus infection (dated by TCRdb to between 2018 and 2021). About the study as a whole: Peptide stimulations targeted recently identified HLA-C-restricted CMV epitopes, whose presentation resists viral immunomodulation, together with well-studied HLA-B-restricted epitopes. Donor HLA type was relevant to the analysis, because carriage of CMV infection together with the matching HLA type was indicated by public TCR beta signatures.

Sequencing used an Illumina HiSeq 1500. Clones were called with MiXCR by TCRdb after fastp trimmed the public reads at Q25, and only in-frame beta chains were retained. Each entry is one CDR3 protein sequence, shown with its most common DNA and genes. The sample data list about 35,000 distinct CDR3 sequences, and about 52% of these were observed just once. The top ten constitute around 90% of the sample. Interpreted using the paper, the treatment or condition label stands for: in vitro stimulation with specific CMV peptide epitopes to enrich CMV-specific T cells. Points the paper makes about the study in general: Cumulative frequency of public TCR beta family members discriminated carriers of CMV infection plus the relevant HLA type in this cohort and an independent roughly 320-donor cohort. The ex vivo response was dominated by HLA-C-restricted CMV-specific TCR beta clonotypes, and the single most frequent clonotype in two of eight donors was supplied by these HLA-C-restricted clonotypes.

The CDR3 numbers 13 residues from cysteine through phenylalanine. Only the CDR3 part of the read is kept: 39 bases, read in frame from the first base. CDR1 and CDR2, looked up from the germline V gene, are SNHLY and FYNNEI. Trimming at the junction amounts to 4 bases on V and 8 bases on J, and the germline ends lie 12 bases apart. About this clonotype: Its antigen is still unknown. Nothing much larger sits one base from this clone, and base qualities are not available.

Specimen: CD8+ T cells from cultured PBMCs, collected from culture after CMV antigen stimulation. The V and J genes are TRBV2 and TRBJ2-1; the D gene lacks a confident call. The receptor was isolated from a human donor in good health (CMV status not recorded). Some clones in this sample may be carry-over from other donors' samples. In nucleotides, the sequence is TGTGCCAGCAGTGTACTCGACGGGTATGAGCAGTTCTTC. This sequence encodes CASSVLDGYEQFF.